One T cell receptor (beta chain) is described in this entry. The sample belongs to a study of blood T cell repertoires in COVID-19. Produced via immunoSEQ multiplex PCR; TCRdb's table is partial and in-frame only. Of some 100,000 clones in the sample, under 80% are singletons; the top ten hold 2% to 3%. The receptor was isolated from a man in his fifties or sixties with acute or convalescent COVID-19. The sample was peripheral blood.

CDR3 in DNA: TGTGCCAGCAGTTTAACCTATAGCAATCAGCCCCAGCATTTT. It yields the protein CASSLTYSNQPQHF. The chain combines TRBV28 with TRBJ1-5, with D unresolved. V lost 2 bases, J lost 0 bases, and 5 bases lay in between. The CDR3 has 14 residues. CDR1 and CDR2 from the germline V gene are MDHEN and SYDVKM.